The rows below give T cell receptor beta chains drawn from one sample of a study of read filtering for tumor transcriptome and immune sequencing. TCRdb re-called the reads through MiXCR, storing one row per CDR3 protein. Counted here are more than 30,000 distinct CDR3 sequences, 14% occurring once; the ten biggest clones make up 18%. Sequencing was performed on a population of CD138-negative cells sorted from bone marrow. The receptors were gathered from a donor at least 40 years old with multiple myeloma. CDR3s include the opening cysteine and the closing phenylalanine or tryptophan. D genes are given only for firm matches. Only part of the rows carry a size: once, few, many, or a class if the clone is expanded.

J gene | clone size | D gene | V gene | CDR3 protein | CDR3 DNA
TRBJ2-7 | many | TRBD1 | TRBV4-1 | CASSHTTGTYEQYF | TGCGCCAGCAGCCACACGACAGGGACCTACGAGCAGTACTTC
TRBJ2-1 | medium-sized | TRBD1 | TRBV27 | CASSRRQGRYNEQFF | TGTGCCAGCAGTAGAAGACAGGGGCGATACAATGAGCAGTTCTTC
TRBJ1-5 | many | NA | TRBV28 | CASTLPDQPQHF | TGTGCCAGCACGCTGCCCGATCAGCCCCAGCATTTT
TRBJ1-2 | many | NA | TRBV7-9 | CASSYDGSNYGYTF | TGTGCCAGCAGCTACGACGGCTCAAACTATGGCTACACCTTC
TRBJ2-1 | NA | TRBD1 | TRBV3-1 | CASSPWDRGPYNEQFF | TGTGCCAGCAGCCCTTGGGACAGGGGCCCCTACAATGAGCAGTTCTTC
TRBJ1-1 | many | NA | TRBV5-1 | CASSLLWDTEAFF | TGCGCCAGCAGCTTGCTATGGGACACTGAAGCTTTCTTT
TRBJ2-2 | NA | TRBD2 | TRBV19 | CASSPLRGVGELFF | TGTGCCAGTAGTCCCCTCCGGGGGGTCGGGGAGCTGTTTTTT
TRBJ2-3 | many | NA | TRBV11-2 | CASSFPEQGTSTDTQYF | TGTGCCAGCAGCTTTCCCGAACAGGGAACTAGCACAGATACGCAGTATTTT
TRBJ2-7 | many | NA | TRBV7-2 | CASSLFAREQYF | TGTGCTAGCAGCTTATTCGCCCGCGAGCAGTACTTC
TRBJ1-5 | few | NA | TRBV10-3 | CAISEGEGVQPQHF | TGTGCCATCAGTGAAGGGGAGGGAGTCCAGCCCCAGCATTTT
TRBJ2-5 | many | TRBD1 | TRBV2 | CASRPTGAETQYF | TGTGCCAGCAGACCGACAGGGGCTGAGACCCAGTACTTC
TRBJ2-7 | NA | TRBD2 | TRBV19 | CASSIGLAGESEQYF | TGTGCCAGTAGTATAGGCCTAGCGGGAGAAAGCGAGCAGTACTTC
TRBJ2-3 | NA | NA | TRBV28 | CASSSYRTSTDMQCF | TGTGCCAGCAGTTCTTACAGAACTAGCACAGATATGCAGTGTTTT
TRBJ1-5 | many | TRBD1 | TRBV27 | CASSSTGVDNQPQHF | TGTGCCAGCAGTTCCACAGGGGTGGACAATCAGCCCCAGCATTTT
TRBJ1-4 | many | NA | TRBV3-1 | CASSSLSATNEKLFF | TGTGCCAGCAGCTCGCTATCTGCAACTAATGAAAAACTGTTTTTT
TRBJ2-1 | many | NA | TRBV11-2 | CASSLVNPSSYNEQFF | TGTGCCAGCAGCTTAGTTAACCCGAGCTCCTACAATGAGCAGTTCTTC
TRBJ1-2 | many | NA | TRBV3-1 | CASSQDRRVNGYTF | TGTGCCAGCAGCCAAGATCGCCGGGTCAATGGCTACACCTTC
TRBJ1-2 | many | NA | TRBV12-3/TRBV12-4 | CASSFFAPNYGYTF | TGTGCCAGCAGTTTTTTCGCCCCTAACTATGGCTACACCTTC
TRBJ1-5 | many | TRBD1 | TRBV6-5 | CATGGGNQPQHF | TGTGCCACAGGGGGGGGCAATCAGCCCCAGCATTTT
TRBJ2-3 | many | TRBD2 | TRBV29-1 | CSVSSGRGTDTQYF | TGCAGCGTCTCCTCCGGGCGGGGGACAGATACGCAGTATTTT
TRBJ2-7 | many | NA | TRBV28 | CASSPGRQYSYEQYF | TGTGCCAGCAGCCCTGGACGGCAGTACTCCTACGAGCAGTACTTC
TRBJ1-1 | many | NA | TRBV4-2 | CASSQDIQNTEAFF | TGTGCCAGCAGCCAAGATATACAGAACACTGAAGCTTTCTTT
TRBJ2-1 | few | TRBD2 | TRBV11-2 | CASSLEPGLAAYEQFF | TGTGCCAGCAGCTTAGAGCCGGGACTAGCTGCATATGAGCAGTTCTTC
TRBJ2-7 | many | NA | TRBV28 | CASSFLAGNYEQYF | TGTGCCAGCAGTTTTTTGGCGGGAAACTACGAGCAGTACTTC
TRBJ2-7 | NA | NA | TRBV6-5 | CASSRDRPEGYEQYF | TGTGCCAGCAGTCGCGACAGGCCCGAAGGCTACGAGCAGTACTTC
TRBJ1-1 | many | NA | TRBV20-1 | CSASAGGTEAFF | TGCAGTGCTAGTGCGGGAGGAACTGAAGCTTTCTTT
TRBJ2-7 | many | TRBD2 | TRBV27 | CASSRAGGTYEQYF | TGTGCCAGCAGTCGAGCGGGGGGTACCTACGAGCAGTACTTC
TRBJ1-5 | many | NA | TRBV7-2 | CASSSQGSAQPQHF | TGTGCCAGCAGCTCCCAGGGCTCCGCTCAGCCCCAGCATTTT
TRBJ2-5 | many | TRBD1 | TRBV5-6 | CASSGDREYQETQYF | TGTGCCAGCAGCGGGGACAGGGAGTACCAAGAGACCCAGTACTTC
TRBJ2-3 | many | NA | TRBV7-9 | CASRIRLDSDTQYF | TGTGCCAGCAGGATCAGACTAGACTCAGATACGCAGTATTTT
TRBJ2-3 | NA | NA | TRBV20-1 | CSARDGTGQLGTDTQYF | TGCAGTGCTAGAGATGGGACCGGCCAACTTGGGACAGATACGCAGTATTTT
TRBJ2-7 | NA | NA | TRBV4-1 | CASSQVRPGGLHEQYF | TGCGCCAGCAGCCAAGTCCGGCCGGGGGGCCTCCACGAGCAGTACTTC
TRBJ1-1 | NA | NA | TRBV6-2/TRBV6-3 | CASRDAGPEAFF | TGTGCCAGCAGAGACGCGGGGCCTGAAGCTTTCTTT
TRBJ1-5 | many | TRBD1 | TRBV6-2/TRBV6-3 | CASSWTLPRGTGYSNQPQHF | TGTGCCAGCAGCTGGACTCTTCCTCGTGGGACAGGGTATAGCAATCAGCCCCAGCATTTT
TRBJ1-1 | many | NA | TRBV12-3/TRBV12-4 | CASNGGTEAFF | TGTGCCAGCAATGGGGGCACTGAAGCTTTCTTT
TRBJ2-3 | many | TRBD1 | TRBV27 | CASSEYRTGNTDTQYF | TGTGCCAGCAGTGAGTATCGGACAGGAAACACAGATACGCAGTATTTT
TRBJ2-1 | many | TRBD1 | TRBV29-1 | CSVAAPDRDYNEQFF | TGCAGCGTCGCCGCCCCTGACAGGGACTACAATGAGCAGTTCTTC
TRBJ2-2 | many | TRBD2 | TRBV4-2 | CASSRGLAGVSGELFF | TGTGCCAGCAGCCGAGGGCTAGCGGGGGTCTCCGGGGAGCTGTTTTTT
TRBJ2-1 | many | TRBD2 | TRBV11-2 | CASSPAAGEYNEQFF | TGTGCCAGCAGCCCGGCGGCGGGGGAATACAATGAGCAGTTCTTC
TRBJ2-3 | many | NA | TRBV5-4 | CASSAPGAATQCF | TGTGCCAGCAGCGCCCCCGGGGCCGCCACGCAGTGTTTT
TRBJ1-1 | few | TRBD1 | TRBV12-3/TRBV12-4 | CASSPDRGRNTEAFF | TGTGCCAGCAGCCCGGACAGGGGGCGGAACACTGAAGCTTTCTTT
TRBJ2-7 | few | NA | TRBV11-2 | CVSSQQSHMFYEQCF | TGTGTCAGCAGCCAACAGTCTCACATGTTCTACGAGCAGTGCTTC
TRBJ2-1 | NA | TRBD1 | TRBV20-1 | CSARDRWTGSCNERFF | TGCAGTGCTAGAGATAGATGGACAGGCTCCTGCAATGAGCGGTTCTTC
TRBJ1-4 | many | NA | TRBV6-2/TRBV6-3 | CAIGGFNEKLFF | TGTGCCATCGGAGGGTTTAATGAAAAACTGTTTTTT
TRBJ1-1 | NA | NA | TRBV3-1 | CASSPRQGLATEAFF | TGTGCCAGCAGCCCTCGGCAGGGGTTGGCCACTGAAGCTTTCTTT
TRBJ2-3 | many | NA | TRBV3-1 | CASSQGTNTDTQYF | TGTGCCAGCAGCCAAGGGACTAACACAGATACGCAGTATTTT
TRBJ2-1 | NA | NA | TRBV9 | CASRAGNINEQFF | TGTGCCAGCCGGGCGGGTAACATCAATGAGCAGTTCTTC
TRBJ2-2 | many | NA | TRBV19 | CASSSGQNTGELFF | TGTGCCAGTAGTAGCGGCCAAAACACCGGGGAGCTGTTTTTT
TRBJ1-4 | many | NA | TRBV19 | CASSIMTASNEKLFF | TGTGCCAGTAGTATTATGACAGCGTCTAATGAAAAACTGTTTTTT
TRBJ2-7 | many | NA | TRBV29-1 | CSVSRGNEQYF | TGCAGCGTAAGCAGGGGAAACGAGCAGTACTTC
TRBJ2-2 | NA | TRBD1 | TRBV19 | CASSRDRAKNTGELFF | TGTGCCAGTAGTCGGGACAGGGCGAAGAACACCGGGGAGCTGTTTTTT
TRBJ1-1 | many | TRBD1 | TRBV6-5 | CASSYLPPGTGIAEAFF | TGTGCCAGCAGTTACCTTCCACCCGGGACAGGGATAGCTGAGGCTTTCTTT